Sequencing of this TCR beta chain was carried out in a study of spatial heterogeneity in lung cancer. From germline, CDR1 is SGDLS and CDR2 YYNGEE. This CDR3 is 15 amino acids long. V dropped 3 bases and J dropped 4; count of bases not matched to a gene: 7. TCRdb independently ran MiXCR on the 5' RACE reads; one entry per CDR3 protein. The repertoire holds more than 30,000 distinct CDR3 sequences, with around 5.2% as singletons. Documented time point: sample taken at primary tumor resection. Without sorting, whole RNA was sequenced from tumor, nontumor lung or frozen PBMC. This receptor was identified in a female donor with early-stage non-small cell lung cancer. The chain uses TRBV9 and TRBJ2-3, with 8 positions matching TRBD2. This specimen was PBMCs, taken at surgery. The chain's CDR3 is CASSAYGGAADTQYF. As DNA, the CDR3 is TGTGCCAGCAGCGCATACGGGGGGGCGGCAGATACGCAGTATTTT.